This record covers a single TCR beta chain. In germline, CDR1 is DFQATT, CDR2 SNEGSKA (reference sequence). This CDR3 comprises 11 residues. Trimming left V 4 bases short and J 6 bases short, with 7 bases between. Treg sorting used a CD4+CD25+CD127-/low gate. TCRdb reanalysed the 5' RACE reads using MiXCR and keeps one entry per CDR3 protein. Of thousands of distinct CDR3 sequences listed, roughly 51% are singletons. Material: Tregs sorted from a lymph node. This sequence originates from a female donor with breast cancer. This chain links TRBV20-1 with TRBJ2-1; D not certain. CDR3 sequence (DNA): TGCAGTGCTACGACTTCCAATGAGCAGTTCTTC. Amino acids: CSATTSNEQFF.